The rows below give T cell receptor beta chains drawn from one sample of a study of blood T cell repertoires in COVID-19. TCRdb keeps only in-frame clones here, not all; method: immunoSEQ multiplex PCR. The sample holds over 85,000 clones, around nine tenths seen once. What was sequenced was peripheral blood. Every receptor here comes from a woman in her 70s with acute or convalescent COVID-19. Each CDR3 is given with its conserved first and last residue. A D gene is named only where the DNA matches it firmly. Clone size, where shown, is once, few, many, or a class for clones that have expanded.

J,size,V,D,length,DNA,CDR3
TRBJ2-3,few,TRBV9,TRBD2,13,TGTGCCAGCAGTGCGGGGGGGCCGGGAACGCAGTATTTT,CASSAGGPGTQYF
TRBJ2-3,NA,TRBV5-1,TRBD2,17,TGCGCCAGCAGCCCATTCAGGACTAGCGGGGGAACGGATACGCAGTATTTT,CASSPFRTSGGTDTQYF
TRBJ2-1,NA,TRBV5-1,TRBD2,13,TGCGCCAGCAGCACCGGACTAGCAAATGAGCAGTTCTTC,CASSTGLANEQFF
TRBJ1-2,few,TRBV28,TRBD1,15,TGTGCCAGCAGTCCCGGGACAGGGTTCAGCTATGGCTACACCTTC,CASSPGTGFSYGYTF
TRBJ1-1,NA,TRBV28,NA,13,TGTGCCAGCAGAATGGGCACGAACACTGAAGCTTTCTTT,CASRMGTNTEAFF
TRBJ1-3,NA,TRBV5-1,TRBD1,15,TGCGCCAGCAGGCAGGACAGGAGCTCTGGAAACACCATATATTTT,CASRQDRSSGNTIYF
TRBJ1-2,NA,TRBV6-5,TRBD1,15,TGTGCCAGCAGTCAAAACCGGGACAGGGTATATGGCTACACCTTC,CASSQNRDRVYGYTF
TRBJ2-2,NA,TRBV6-6,TRBD1,17,TGTGCCAGCAGTCCGATATCAAGCCCACAGGGGACCGGGGAGCTGTTTTTT,CASSPISSPQGTGELFF
TRBJ1-3,NA,TRBV6-1,NA,16,TGTGCCAGCAGTGAATATGGGGGGGCCTCTGGAAACACCATATATTTT,CASSEYGGASGNTIYF
TRBJ1-2,NA,TRBV5-5,TRBD1,14,TGTGCCAGCAGAAGACAGGGGGCTTACTATGGCTACACCTTC,CASRRQGAYYGYTF
TRBJ2-5,NA,TRBV5-6,TRBD1,17,TGTGCCAGCAGCTGGTCCGGGACAGTACCCTACCAAGAGACCCAGTACTTC,CASSWSGTVPYQETQYF
TRBJ1-4,NA,TRBV7-6,NA,16,TGTGCCAGCAGCCCATTCACCAGGGCGACTAATGAAAAACTGTTTTTT,CASSPFTRATNEKLFF
TRBJ1-2,NA,TRBV3-1/TRBV3-2,NA,12,TGTGCCAGCAGCCATGGTCAGGGTGGCTACACCTTC,CASSHGQGGYTF
TRBJ1-1,NA,TRBV19,NA,12,TGTGCCAGTAGTATCGGGAACACTGAAGCTTTCTTT,CASSIGNTEAFF
TRBJ1-2,NA,TRBV5-1,TRBD1,14,TGCGCCAGCAGCTTGGATGGACAGGGTGTTGGCTACACCTTC,CASSLDGQGVGYTF
TRBJ1-3,NA,TRBV5-1,NA,13,TGCGCCAGCAGGCCGACTACTGGAAACACCATATATTTT,CASRPTTGNTIYF
TRBJ1-2,NA,TRBV7-2,NA,13,TGTGCCAGCACCTCATCCGGGGGCTATGGCTACACCTTC,CASTSSGGYGYTF
TRBJ1-4,NA,TRBV11-2,TRBD1,15,TGTGCCAGCAGCACCTCGTTGGGACAGCATGAAAAACTGTTTTTT,CASSTSLGQHEKLFF
TRBJ1-1,once,TRBV20-1,NA,11,TGCAGTGCCCACGGGAACACTGAAGCTTTCTTT,CSAHGNTEAFF
TRBJ1-6,few,TRBV6-6,NA,14,TGTGCCAGCAGCTTGGACAGCTATAATTCACCCCTCCACTTT,CASSLDSYNSPLHF
TRBJ1-5,NA,TRBV14,NA,15,TGTGCCAGCACCCCATGGAGACCGAGCAATCAGCCCCAGCATTTT,CASTPWRPSNQPQHF
TRBJ2-4,NA,TRBV3-1/TRBV3-2,TRBD2,16,TGTGCCAGCAGCCAAGGGGTTAGCGGGAGATTGGACATTCAGTACTTC,CASSQGVSGRLDIQYF
TRBJ1-2,NA,TRBV2,NA,14,TGTGCCAGCAGTGAAACAAGGAGGGGCTATGGCTACACCTTC,CASSETRRGYGYTF
TRBJ2-7,NA,TRBV5-4,TRBD2,15,TGTGCCAGCAGCTGGGGAGCTAGCGGGAGTTACGAGCAGTACTTC,CASSWGASGSYEQYF
TRBJ2-5,NA,TRBV11-2,NA,15,TGTGCCAGCCAAAAAGGGAACCAGGGGCGAGAGACCCAGTACTTC,CASQKGNQGRETQYF
TRBJ2-7,once,TRBV30,NA,13,TGTGCCTGGAGCAACAAACAGGGATTCGAGCAGTACTTC,CAWSNKQGFEQYF
TRBJ1-2,NA,TRBV19,TRBD1,16,TGTGCCAGTACCCCCGGCCCGGGACAGTCTTCTTTTGGCTACACCTTC,CASTPGPGQSSFGYTF
TRBJ2-2,NA,TRBV11-2,NA,14,TGTGCCAGCAGCTTATTTAGGAACACCGGGGAGCTGTTTTTT,CASSLFRNTGELFF
TRBJ2-3,NA,TRBV18,TRBD2,16,TGTGCCAGCTCACCTTTACTAGCGGAATACACAGATACGCAGTATTTT,CASSPLLAEYTDTQYF
TRBJ2-4,NA,TRBV21-1,NA,16,TGTGCCAGCAGCAAAGGGGTTTCTCGGAGCAAAAACATTCAGTACTTC,CASSKGVSRSKNIQYF
TRBJ2-5,NA,TRBV29-1,TRBD2,15,TGCACCGGGACGCCTGGGACTAGCGGGGAAGAGACCCAGTACTTC,CTGTPGTSGEETQYF
TRBJ2-5,NA,TRBV18,NA,12,TGTGCCAGCTCACCACCTTCTGAGACCCAGTACTTC,CASSPPSETQYF
TRBJ2-1,once,TRBV28,NA,17,TGTGCCAGCAGTTTAGGACTCACTACAGTTCCGATCAATGAGCAGTTCTTC,CASSLGLTTVPINEQFF
TRBJ2-4,NA,TRBV5-6,NA,16,TGTGCCAGCAGCGCACGGGAGATACTAGCCAAAAACATTCAGTACTTC,CASSAREILAKNIQYF
TRBJ2-7,NA,TRBV5-1,NA,14,TGCGCCAGCAGTTGGACAGCGGGGACTTACGAGCAGTACTTC,CASSWTAGTYEQYF
TRBJ1-5,NA,TRBV28,TRBD1,15,TGTGCCAGCAGTTTAGTCCGGGACAGGGCTCAGCCCCAGCATTTT,CASSLVRDRAQPQHF
TRBJ1-3,NA,TRBV30,NA,18,TGTGCCTGGAGTGGGATCTTGGCGAGGGTATCGTCTGGAAACACCATATATTTT,CAWSGILARVSSGNTIYF
TRBJ2-2,NA,TRBV18,TRBD1,16,TGTGCCAGCTCACCCATGGGACAGGGGGTCACCGGGGAGCTGTTTTTT,CASSPMGQGVTGELFF